This T cell receptor (beta chain) was identified during a study of monozygotic twins with inflammatory bowel disease (dated by TCRdb to between 2018 and 2021). Study-wide context: The complete study included approximately 28 monozygotic twin pairs: 19 IBD-discordant Danish pairs and nine German pairs, of which four were IBD-concordant and five were IBD-discordant. The search for disease-associated traits relied mainly on comparing, within discordant pairs, IBD patients with their genetically identical healthy co-twins. Each individual had, on average, about 151 000 unique TCRalpha sequences and 181 000 unique TCRbeta sequences available for analysis. What the research found in general, with its limitations: Repertoire similarity did not differ between concordant and discordant twins, possibly due to limited statistical power. Compared with healthy twins, IBD patients had fewer clonotypes in common with other individuals, a difference most pronounced in patients showing signs of disease activity. Background noise and inter-individual variability may have been introduced into the repertoires by the differing immunosuppressive treatments among patients. TCRbeta repertoire diversity, by inverse Simpson index, was decreased in IBD patients compared with their healthy co-twins. The analysis was unable to tell different T cell subtypes apart. No single strong signal or clonotype linked to IBD turned up in the results, so the idea that one exists was not supported.

Receptors were amplified or captured by 5' RACE. Preparation of each TCR library used approximately 3.5 ug of total RNA. For each sample, cDNA was synthesized in eight separate reactions using SMARTScribe reverse transcriptase. During cDNA synthesis, template switching introduced unique molecular identifiers that contained a 6-nucleotide sample barcode. Amplification of TCRalpha and TCRbeta cDNA involved two nested PCRs of roughly 17 and 9 cycles, and each PCR was followed by bead purification. Before amplification, the cDNA was treated with uracil DNA-glycosylase and purified using the QIAquick PCR purification kit. In the second PCR, Illumina TruSeq-compatible adapters and sample-specific barcodes were added. Library quality and concentration were checked on TapeStation and Qubit, and libraries were pooled at 4.5 to 5.5 ng each. Sequencing of pooled libraries was carried out on an Illumina HiSeq2500 single-index Rapid Run using 2 x 100 bp reads and custom sequencing primers. As for how the authors treated the data: UMI-based consensus assembly with MiGEC version 1.2.6 was used to correct PCR and sequencing errors. MiXCR version 2.1.1 was used for V(D)J alignment, clonotype assembly and CDR3 extraction. Normalisation of gene usage, clonotype sharing and MAIT/NKT TCR abundance was achieved by analysing the top 1000, 10 000 and 20 000 clonotypes per sample. After downsampling to 27 000 UMIs, diversity was calculated as the inverse Simpson index using the vegan R package. Paired Mann-Whitney U tests were applied to discordant twin pairs, with Benjamini-Hochberg correction for multiple testing. Following reprocessing of the reads by TCRdb, the data hold one row per CDR3 protein sequence and no DNA is available. The V and J calls follow TCRdb's processing rather than the paper's. For this sample, the table gives fewer than 350,000 distinct CDR3 sequences. Approximately 2% of the sample comes from the top ten.

Sequences DFQATT (CDR1) and SNEGSKA (CDR2) are obtained from the germline V gene (reference sequence). The cysteine opens and the phenylalanine closes a CDR3 of 16 amino acids. No DNA accompanies this entry. Points on this clonotype: Its antigen is currently not known.

From each donor, a roughly 2.5 ml peripheral blood sample was collected into PAXgene tubes and stored at -80 degrees C. Without any T cell sorting, total RNA was extracted from whole blood using the PAXgene blood miRNA kit on an automated QIAcube. Peripheral blood from monozygotic twin pairs concordant or discordant for inflammatory bowel disease was subjected to deep TCRalpha and TCRbeta repertoire profiling with unique molecular barcoding. Smoking habits were recorded for all twin pairs, with individuals classified as current, former or never smokers. The material sequenced was blood. This clonotype was obtained from a human donor with ulcerative colitis or Crohn's disease, or a healthy co-twin of an affected twin (not recorded which). This sequence uses TRBV20-1 and TRBJ2-7. The encoded CDR3 is CSARDQGGFSSYEQYF.